This T cell receptor beta chain was profiled in a study of blood T cell repertoires in COVID-19. Study details: The origin of the acute and convalescent COVID-19 samples was the United States, Italy and Spain. Sample material is recorded as cDNA or gDNA derived from T cells, B-cell-depleted T cells, or PBMCs.

Living in under 30 US areas, the participants were between roughly 18 and 89 years of age. Among Cohort 3 donors, those recovered had two negative PCRs, clearance, or symptom resolution. Clones were read by immunoSEQ multiplex PCR, and TCRdb kept only the in-frame ones, dropping some. The profile shows around 160,000 clones, 75% to 90% of them singletons. This clonotype was obtained from a woman in her sixties who had recovered from COVID-19. The sequenced sample was PBMCs or T cells enriched from blood (not recorded which).

For the CDR3, the DNA is TGTGCCTGGAAAAACAGGGGGCGGACCGGGGAGCTGTTTTTT. It codes for CAWKNRGRTGELFF. The J gene is TRBJ2-2, the V gene TRBV30, with 9 bases that match TRBD1. The V segment lost 4 bases and the J segment 5 bases; nucleotides outside the gene matches: 5. The CDR3 covers 14 residues. Germline CDR1 GTSNPN, CDR2 SVGIG (reference sequence).